One sample yielded the 10 T cell receptor beta chains listed below, sequenced in a study of cytomegalovirus exposure and HLA in healthy donors. In the PCR, 60 Vbeta and 13 Jbeta primers were used. Clones were sequenced by immunoSEQ multiplex PCR, and TCRdb holds only the in-frame ones, with some missing. Among 97,000 or so clones listed, under 75% were seen once. The source material was PBMCs. Receptors originate from a man between 50 and 59 years old in good health and CMV-seronegative.

The chain couples TRBV15 to TRBJ1-5, with D hard to call. Germline-derived CDR1 and CDR2 are LNHNV and YYDKDF (reference sequence). The CDR3 sequence is 15 residues long. Trimming stripped 0 bases from V and 6 bases from J, with 12 bases between. The CDR3 DNA follows: TGTGCCACCAGCAGAGATTATCGAGCCGGTCAGCCCCAGCATTTT. Protein sequence: CATSRDYRAGQPQHF.

J is TRBJ2-1 and V is TRBV5-1; no clear D gene. CDR1 and CDR2 from the germline V gene are SGHRS and YFSETQ. The CDR3 has 14 amino acids. V was cut by 4 bases and J by 0 bases, with 8 bases left in between. CDR3: CASSLESSYNEQFF. The CDR3 nucleotides read TGCGCCAGCAGCCTTGAGAGCTCCTACAATGAGCAGTTCTTC.

The chain couples TRBV30 to TRBJ2-7; 8 nucleotides match TRBD2. CDR3 length: 12 residues. The germline V gene encodes CDR1 GTSNPN and CDR2 SVGIG (reference sequence). CDR3 protein: CVAGRDSYEQYF. For the CDR3, the DNA is TGTGTAGCGGGACGGGACTCCTACGAGCAGTACTTC. Drawing the rest from reference TRBV30 and TRBJ2-7, the complete variable domain is SQTIHQWPATLVQPVGSPLSLECTVEGTSNPNLYWYRQAAGRGLQLLFYSVGIGQISSEVPQNLSASRPQDRQFILSSKKLLLSDSGFYLCVAGRDSYEQYFGPGTRLTVT.

The gene calls are TRBV29-1 and TRBJ1-1; D ambiguous. The V end lost 4 bases, the J end lost 1 base, and 10 bases lay between the germline ends. CDR1 is SQVTM, CDR2 ANQGSEA, per germline. The CDR3 loop spans 13 amino acids. In DNA, the CDR3 is TGCAGCGTTGTTATCTCCGGGAACACTGAAGCTTTCTTT. It yields the protein CSVVISGNTEAFF.

CDR3 in amino acids: CASRPYSSGNTIYF. The CDR3 nucleotides read TGTGCCAGCAGACCTTACTCCTCTGGAAACACCATATATTTT. The rearrangement joins TRBV27 to TRBJ1-3; D is unclear. The CDR3 loop spans 14 amino acids. V dropped 6 bases and J dropped 0 bases, with 9 bases sitting between them. The germline gives CDR1 MNHEY, CDR2 SMNVEV (reference sequence).

V gene TRBV5-6 combines with J gene TRBJ2-3; TRBD2 agrees at 12 bases. This CDR3 region has 16 residues. The V segment lost 4 bases and the J segment 4 bases; nucleotides outside the gene matches: 7. Germline CDR1 reads SGHDT; CDR2 reads YYEEEE. The CDR3 sequence: CASSRLAGEVPDTQYF. The CDR3 DNA reads as TGTGCCAGCAGCCGACTAGCGGGGGAGGTCCCAGATACGCAGTATTTT.

The J gene is TRBJ1-2, the V gene TRBV27, with 8 bases aligning to TRBD1. The CDR3 sequence is 16 residues long. V was clipped by 6 bases and J by 8 bases; unmatched bases: 17. Germline loops: CDR1 MNHEY, CDR2 SMNVEV (reference sequence). This CDR3 is CASRQTGGRGSFGYTF. The CDR3 bases are TGTGCCAGCAGGCAAACAGGGGGTAGGGGGTCGTTCGGCTACACCTTC.

V and J are TRBV18 and TRBJ1-2; 8 positions match TRBD1. Germline CDR1 and CDR2: KGHSH and LQKENI. J lost 4 bases, V lost 2 bases, and 3 bases had no gene match. CDR3 length: 14 amino acids. CDR3 bases: TGTGCCAGCTCACCAGCGACAGGGGTCTATGGCTACACCTTC. It encodes CASSPATGVYGYTF.

This clone was seen a handful of times. The V gene is TRBV7-2, the J gene TRBJ2-7; D gene ambiguous. V lost 5 bases and J 0 bases, leaving 5 bases between the germline ends. CDR1 and CDR2 (germline): SGHTA, FQGNSA. The CDR3 is 12 amino acids. The CDR3 DNA reads as TGTGCCAGCAGCGTTAGCTCCTACGAGCAGTACTTC. It yields the protein CASSVSSYEQYF. Filled out from reference TRBV7-2 and TRBJ2-7, the complete variable domain reads GAGVSQSPSNKVTEKGKDVELRCDPISGHTALYWYRQSLGQGLEFLIYFQGNSAPDKSGLPSDRFSAERTGGSVSTLTIQRTQQEDSAVYLCASSVSSYEQYFGPGTRLTVT.

This chain joins TRBV6-1 and TRBJ1-1; no definite D call. Germline V CDR1 and CDR2: MNHNS, SASEGT. V lost 4 bases to trimming and J lost 5 bases, with 17 bases between them. The CDR3 runs 15 residues. The CDR3 bases are TGTGCCAGCAGTGTAGTACGGGCGGGGAGGACTGAAGCTTTCTTT. It is translated as CASSVVRAGRTEAFF.